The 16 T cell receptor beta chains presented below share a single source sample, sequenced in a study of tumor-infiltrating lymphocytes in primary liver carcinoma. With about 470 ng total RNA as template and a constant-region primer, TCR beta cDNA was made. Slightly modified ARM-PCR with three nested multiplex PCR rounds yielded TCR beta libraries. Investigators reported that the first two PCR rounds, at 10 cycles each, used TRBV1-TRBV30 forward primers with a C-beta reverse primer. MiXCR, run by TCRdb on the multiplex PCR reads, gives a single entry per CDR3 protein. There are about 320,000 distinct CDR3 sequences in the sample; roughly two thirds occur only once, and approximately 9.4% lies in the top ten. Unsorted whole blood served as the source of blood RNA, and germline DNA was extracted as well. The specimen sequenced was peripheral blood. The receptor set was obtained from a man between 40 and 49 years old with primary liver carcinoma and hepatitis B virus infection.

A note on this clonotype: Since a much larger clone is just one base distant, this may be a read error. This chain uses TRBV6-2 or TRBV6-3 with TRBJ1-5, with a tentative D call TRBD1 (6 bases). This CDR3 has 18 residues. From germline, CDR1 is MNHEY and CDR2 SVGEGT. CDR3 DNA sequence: TGTGCCAGCAGTTACTCACCTGGACAGTCTTATAGCAATCAGCTCCAGCATTTT. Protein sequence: CASSYSPGQSYSNQLQHF.

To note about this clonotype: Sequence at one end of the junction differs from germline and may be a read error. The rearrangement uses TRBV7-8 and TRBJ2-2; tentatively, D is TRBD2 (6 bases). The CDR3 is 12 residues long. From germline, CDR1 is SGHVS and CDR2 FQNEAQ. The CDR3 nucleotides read TGTGCCAGCAGCTGGGCCTCCGGGGGGCTGTTTTTT. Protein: CASSWASGGLFF.

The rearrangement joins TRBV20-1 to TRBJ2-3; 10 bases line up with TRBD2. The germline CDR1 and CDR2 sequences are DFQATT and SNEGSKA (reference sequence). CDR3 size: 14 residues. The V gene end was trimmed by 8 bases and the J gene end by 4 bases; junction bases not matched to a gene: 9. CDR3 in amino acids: CSSRTSGYADTQYF. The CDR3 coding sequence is TGCAGTTCGAGGACTAGCGGCTACGCAGATACGCAGTATTTT.

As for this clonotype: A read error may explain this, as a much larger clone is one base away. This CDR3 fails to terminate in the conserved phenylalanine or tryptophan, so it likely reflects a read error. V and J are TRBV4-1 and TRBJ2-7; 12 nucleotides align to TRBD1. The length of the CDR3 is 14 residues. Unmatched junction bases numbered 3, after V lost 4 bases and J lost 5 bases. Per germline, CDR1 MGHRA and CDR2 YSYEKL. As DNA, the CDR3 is TGCGCCAGCAGCCTGGGACAGGGGGCCCACGAGCAGTACTAC. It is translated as CASSLGQGAHEQYY.

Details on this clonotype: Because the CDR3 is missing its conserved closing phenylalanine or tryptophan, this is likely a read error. DNA for the CDR3: TGTGCTAGCAGTACCGGGACAGCAAGCATCAACACAGATACGCAGTATTCT. The encoded protein is CASSTGTASINTDTQYS. The V call is TRBV6-6, the J call TRBJ2-3, with 7 bases identical to TRBD1. The CDR3 totals 17 residues. Germline CDR1 reads MNHNY; CDR2 reads SVGAGI (reference sequence).

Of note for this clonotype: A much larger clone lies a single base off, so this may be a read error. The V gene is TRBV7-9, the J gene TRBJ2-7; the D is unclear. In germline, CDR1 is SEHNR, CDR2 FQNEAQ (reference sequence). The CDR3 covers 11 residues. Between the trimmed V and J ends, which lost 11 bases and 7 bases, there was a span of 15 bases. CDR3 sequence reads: CAGTPVREQYF. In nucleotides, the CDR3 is TGTGCCGGCACCCCGGTGCGGGAGCAGTACTTC.

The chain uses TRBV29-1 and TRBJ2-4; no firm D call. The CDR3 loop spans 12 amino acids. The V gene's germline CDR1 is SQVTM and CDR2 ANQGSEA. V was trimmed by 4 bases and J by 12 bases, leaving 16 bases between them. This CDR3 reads CSVAEAKSTQYF. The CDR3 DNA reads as TGCAGCGTTGCAGAGGCCAAAAGCACTCAGTACTTC.

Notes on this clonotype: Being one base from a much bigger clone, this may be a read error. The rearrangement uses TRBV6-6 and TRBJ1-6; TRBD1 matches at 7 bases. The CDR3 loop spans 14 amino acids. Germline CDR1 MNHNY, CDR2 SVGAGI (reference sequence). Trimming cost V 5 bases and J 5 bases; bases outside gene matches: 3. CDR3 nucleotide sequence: TGTGCCAGCAGTAACCAGGGGGATAATTCACCCCTCCACTTT. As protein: CASSNQGDNSPLHF.

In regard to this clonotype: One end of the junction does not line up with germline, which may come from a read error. The CDR3 region has the DNA TGTGCCAGCAGCTCCGCAAGTCGGAACATTGAAGCTTTCTTT. This translates into CASSSASRNIEAFF. This chain uses TRBV7-8 with TRBJ1-1; D is ambiguous. The germline V gene encodes CDR1 SGHVS and CDR2 FQNEAQ. This CDR3 region has 14 residues.

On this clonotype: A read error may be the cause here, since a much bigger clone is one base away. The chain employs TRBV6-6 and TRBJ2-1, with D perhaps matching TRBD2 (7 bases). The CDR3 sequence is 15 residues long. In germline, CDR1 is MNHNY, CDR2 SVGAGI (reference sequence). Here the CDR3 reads CVSSQGGGTKNEQFF. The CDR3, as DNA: TGTGTCAGCAGCCAAGGGGGGGGAACTAAAAATGAGCAGTTCTTC.

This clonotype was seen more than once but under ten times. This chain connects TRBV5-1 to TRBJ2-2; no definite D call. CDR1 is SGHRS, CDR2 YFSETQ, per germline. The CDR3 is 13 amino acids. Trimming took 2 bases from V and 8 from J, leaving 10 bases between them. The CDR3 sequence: CASSFTTLGELFF. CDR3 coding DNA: TGCGCCAGCAGCTTCACGACTTTGGGGGAGCTGTTTTTT.

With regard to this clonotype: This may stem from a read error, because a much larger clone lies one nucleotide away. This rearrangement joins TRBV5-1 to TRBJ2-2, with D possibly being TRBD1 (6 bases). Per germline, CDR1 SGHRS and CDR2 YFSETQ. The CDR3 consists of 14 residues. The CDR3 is CATTGQNNTRELFF. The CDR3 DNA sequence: TGCGCCACCACGGGACAAAATAACACCAGGGAGCTGTTTTTT.

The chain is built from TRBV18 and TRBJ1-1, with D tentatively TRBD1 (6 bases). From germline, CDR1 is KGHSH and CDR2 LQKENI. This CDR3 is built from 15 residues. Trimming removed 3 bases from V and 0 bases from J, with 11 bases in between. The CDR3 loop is CASSPRQVMNTEAFF. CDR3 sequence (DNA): TGTGCCAGCTCACCCAGACAGGTGATGAACACTGAAGCTTTCTTT.

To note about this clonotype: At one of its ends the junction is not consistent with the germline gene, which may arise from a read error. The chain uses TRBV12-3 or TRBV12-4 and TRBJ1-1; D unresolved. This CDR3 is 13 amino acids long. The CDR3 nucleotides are TGTGCCAGCAGTTTAGTGCAAAACACTGTAGCTTTCTTT. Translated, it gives CASSLVQNTVAFF.

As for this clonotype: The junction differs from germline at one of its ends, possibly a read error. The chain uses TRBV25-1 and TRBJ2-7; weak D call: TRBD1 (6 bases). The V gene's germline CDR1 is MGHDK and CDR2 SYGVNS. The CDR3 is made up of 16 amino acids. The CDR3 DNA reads TGTGCCAGCAGTGTCGACAGAGGGACACCTCTCCACGACCAGTACTTC. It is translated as CASSVDRGTPLHDQYF.

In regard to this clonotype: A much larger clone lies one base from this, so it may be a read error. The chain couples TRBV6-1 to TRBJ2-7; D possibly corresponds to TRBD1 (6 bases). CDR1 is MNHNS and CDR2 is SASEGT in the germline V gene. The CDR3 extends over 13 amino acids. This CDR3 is CSSSEGTPREQYF. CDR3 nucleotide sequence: TGTTCCAGCAGTGAAGGGACACCCAGGGAGCAGTACTTC.